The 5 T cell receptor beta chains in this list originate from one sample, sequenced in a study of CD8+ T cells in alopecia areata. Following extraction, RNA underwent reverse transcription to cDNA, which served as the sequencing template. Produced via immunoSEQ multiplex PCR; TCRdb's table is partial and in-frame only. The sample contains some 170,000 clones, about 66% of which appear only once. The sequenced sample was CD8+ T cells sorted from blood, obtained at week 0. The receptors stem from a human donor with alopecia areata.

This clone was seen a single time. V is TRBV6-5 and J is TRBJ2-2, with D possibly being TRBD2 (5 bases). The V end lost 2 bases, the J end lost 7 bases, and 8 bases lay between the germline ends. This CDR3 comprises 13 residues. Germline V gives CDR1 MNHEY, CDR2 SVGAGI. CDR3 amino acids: CASSYRRDGELFF. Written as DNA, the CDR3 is TGTGCCAGCAGTTACAGACGGGACGGGGAGCTGTTTTTT.

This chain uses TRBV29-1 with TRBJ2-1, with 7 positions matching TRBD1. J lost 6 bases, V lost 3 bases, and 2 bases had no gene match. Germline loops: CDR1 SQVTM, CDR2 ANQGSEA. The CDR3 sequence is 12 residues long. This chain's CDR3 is CSVEAGGNEQFF. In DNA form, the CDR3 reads TGCAGCGTTGAGGCAGGGGGCAATGAGCAGTTCTTC.

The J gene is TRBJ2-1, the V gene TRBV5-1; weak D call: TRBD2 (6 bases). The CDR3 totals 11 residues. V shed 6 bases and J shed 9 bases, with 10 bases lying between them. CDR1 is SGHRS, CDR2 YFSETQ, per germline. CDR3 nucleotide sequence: TGCGCCAGCACCTTCGGGGGTGAGCAGTTCTTC. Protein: CASTFGGEQFF.

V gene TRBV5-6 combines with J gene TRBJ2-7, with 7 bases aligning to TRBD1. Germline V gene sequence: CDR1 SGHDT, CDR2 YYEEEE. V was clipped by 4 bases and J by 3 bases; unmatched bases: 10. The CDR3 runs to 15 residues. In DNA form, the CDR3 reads TGTGCCAGCAGCCCCCCCCGAGGGGGCTACTACGAGCAGTACTTC. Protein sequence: CASSPPRGGYYEQYF.

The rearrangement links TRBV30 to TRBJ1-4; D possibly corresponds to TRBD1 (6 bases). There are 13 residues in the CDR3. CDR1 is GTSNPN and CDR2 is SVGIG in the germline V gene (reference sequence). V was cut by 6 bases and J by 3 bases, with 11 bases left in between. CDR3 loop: CACQGSANEKLFF. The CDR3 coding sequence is TGTGCCTGCCAGGGGTCCGCTAATGAAAAACTGTTTTTT.